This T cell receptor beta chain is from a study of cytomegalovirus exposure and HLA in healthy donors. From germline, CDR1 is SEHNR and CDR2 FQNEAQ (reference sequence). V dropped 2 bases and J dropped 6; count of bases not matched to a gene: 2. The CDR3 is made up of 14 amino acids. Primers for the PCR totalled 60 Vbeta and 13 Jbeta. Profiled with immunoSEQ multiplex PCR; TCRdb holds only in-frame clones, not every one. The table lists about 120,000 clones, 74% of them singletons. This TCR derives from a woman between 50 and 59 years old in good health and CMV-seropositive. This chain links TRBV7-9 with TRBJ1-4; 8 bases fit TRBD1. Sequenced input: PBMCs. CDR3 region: CASSLSRGHEKLFF. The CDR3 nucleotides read TGTGCCAGCAGCTTAAGCAGGGGGCATGAAAAACTGTTTTTT. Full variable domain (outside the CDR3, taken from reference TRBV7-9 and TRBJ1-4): DTGVSQNPRHKITKRGQNVTFRCDPISEHNRLYWYRQTLGQGPEFLTYFQNEAQLEKSRLLSDRFSAERPKGSFSTLEIQRTEQGDSAMYLCASSLSRGHEKLFFGSGTQLSVL.